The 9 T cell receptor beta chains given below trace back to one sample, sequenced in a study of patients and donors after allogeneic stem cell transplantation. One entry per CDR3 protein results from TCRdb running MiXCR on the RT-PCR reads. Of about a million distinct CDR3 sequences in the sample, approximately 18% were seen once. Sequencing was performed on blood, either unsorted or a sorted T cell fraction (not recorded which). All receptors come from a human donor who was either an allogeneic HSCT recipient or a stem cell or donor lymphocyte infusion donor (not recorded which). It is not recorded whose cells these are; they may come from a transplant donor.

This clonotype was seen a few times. As DNA, the CDR3 is TGTGCCAGCAGCGCCCACCCCCAAGTTGAAGCTTTCTTT. This encodes CASSAHPQVEAFF. The chain combines TRBV6-1 with TRBJ1-1; no definite D call. V was pared by 6 bases and J by 7 bases, with 15 bases between. The CDR3 has 13 amino acids. Per germline, CDR1 MNHNS and CDR2 SASEGT.

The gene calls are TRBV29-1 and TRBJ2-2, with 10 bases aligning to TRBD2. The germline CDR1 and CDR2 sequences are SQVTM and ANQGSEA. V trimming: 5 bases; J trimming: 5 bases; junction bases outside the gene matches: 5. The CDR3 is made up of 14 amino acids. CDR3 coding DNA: TGCAGCGTTCTAGCGGGGGAGTCAACCGGGGAGCTGTTTTTT. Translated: CSVLAGESTGELFF.

This chain's CDR3 is CASSPGLAGQRIRYEQFF. The CDR3 nucleotides read TGCGCCAGCAGCCCCGGACTAGCGGGACAACGGATTCGTTATGAGCAGTTCTTC. The chain recombines TRBV5-1 with TRBJ2-1; 12 bases align to TRBD2. Looked up from germline, CDR1 is SGHRS and CDR2 is YFSETQ. The CDR3 runs to 18 residues. With V trimmed by 4 bases and J by 8 bases, 16 bases remained unmatched.

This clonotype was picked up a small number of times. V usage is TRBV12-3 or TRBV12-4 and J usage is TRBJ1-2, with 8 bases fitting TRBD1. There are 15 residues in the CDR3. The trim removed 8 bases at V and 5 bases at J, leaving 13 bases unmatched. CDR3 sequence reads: CASRSFRTGKYGYTF. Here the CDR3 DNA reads TGTGCCAGCCGCTCATTTCGGACAGGGAAATATGGCTACACCTTC.

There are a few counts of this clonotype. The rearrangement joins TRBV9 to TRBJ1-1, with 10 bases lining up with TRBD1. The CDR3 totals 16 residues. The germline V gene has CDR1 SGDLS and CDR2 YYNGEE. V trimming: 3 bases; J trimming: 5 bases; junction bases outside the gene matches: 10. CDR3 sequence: CASSGGDRGLETEAFF. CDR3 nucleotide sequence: TGTGCCAGCAGCGGGGGGGACAGGGGATTGGAAACTGAAGCTTTCTTT.

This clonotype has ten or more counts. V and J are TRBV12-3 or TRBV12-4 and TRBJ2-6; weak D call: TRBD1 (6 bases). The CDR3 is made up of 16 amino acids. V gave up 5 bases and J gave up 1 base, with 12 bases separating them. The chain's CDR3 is CASSITTGSGANVLTF. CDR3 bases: TGTGCCAGCAGTATCACCACAGGGTCTGGGGCCAACGTCCTGACTTTC.

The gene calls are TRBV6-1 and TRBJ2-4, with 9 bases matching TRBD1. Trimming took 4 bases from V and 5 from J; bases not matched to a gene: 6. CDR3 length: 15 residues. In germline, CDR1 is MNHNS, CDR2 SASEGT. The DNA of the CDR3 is TGTGCCAGCAGTGGAGAAGGGACAGGGCAAAACATTCAGTACTTC. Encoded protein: CASSGEGTGQNIQYF.

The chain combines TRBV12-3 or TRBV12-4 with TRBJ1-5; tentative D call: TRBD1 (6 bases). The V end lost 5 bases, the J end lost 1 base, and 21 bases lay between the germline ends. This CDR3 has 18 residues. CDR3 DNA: TGTGCCAGCAGTCGGCCCACAGGGATAGGAGCGAGCAATCAGCCCCAGCATTTT. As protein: CASSRPTGIGASNQPQHF.

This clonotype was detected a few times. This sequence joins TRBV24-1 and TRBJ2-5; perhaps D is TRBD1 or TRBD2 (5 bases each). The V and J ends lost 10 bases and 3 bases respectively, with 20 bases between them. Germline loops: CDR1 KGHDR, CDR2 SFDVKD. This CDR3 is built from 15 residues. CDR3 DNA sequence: TGTGCCACTCAAGTAGGCCCCGGGACGAAAGAGACCCAGTACTTC. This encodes CATQVGPGTKETQYF.